This TCR beta chain was recovered during a study of Tregs in tolerant kidney transplant recipients. Assay used: immunoSEQ multiplex PCR; TCRdb lists only in-frame clones, some missing. This table has 110,000 or so clones, about 90% appearing once. Germline CDR1 SEHNR, CDR2 FQNEAQ (reference sequence). V gave up 7 bases and J gave up 4 bases; unmatched junction bases: 15. The CDR3 is 16 amino acids. V and J are TRBV7-9 and TRBJ1-1, with TRBD1 matching 7 bases. The specimen was CD4+ T cells from blood. The receptor was isolated from a human donor in good health. The DNA for the CDR3 is TGTGCCAGCACCTACGGAGGGACAGCCCAGGGCACTGAAGCTTTCTTT. It is translated as CASTYGGTAQGTEAFF.